The 15 T cell receptor beta chains given below trace back to one sample, sequenced in a study of cytomegalovirus exposure and HLA in healthy donors. The PCR made use of 60 Vbeta and 13 Jbeta primers. TCRdb keeps only in-frame clones here, not all; method: immunoSEQ multiplex PCR. The profile shows more than 85,000 clones, about three quarters of them singletons. Sequencing was performed on PBMCs. Source of these receptors: a woman in her forties or fifties in good health and CMV-seropositive.

This chain uses TRBV28 with TRBJ2-1; 9 bases map to TRBD2. Trimming took 7 bases from V and 5 from J; bases not matched to a gene: 6. CDR3 length: 14 amino acids. Germline-derived CDR1 and CDR2 are MDHEN and SYDVKM. Here the CDR3 reads CASKSGGINNEQFF. In DNA, the CDR3 is TGTGCCAGCAAAAGCGGGGGGATCAACAATGAGCAGTTCTTC.

This clone was found a few times. The chain is built from TRBV19 and TRBJ1-5; TRBD1 matches at 7 bases. Looked up from germline, CDR1 is LNHDA and CDR2 is SQIVND (reference sequence). Unmatched junction bases numbered 5, after V lost 8 bases and J lost 4 bases. The CDR3 loop spans 13 amino acids. CDR3 nucleotides: TGTGCCAGTGCGGGACAGAGAAATCAGCCCCAGCATTTT. Amino acids: CASAGQRNQPQHF.

V is TRBV11-3 and J is TRBJ2-5, with TRBD2 as a possible D gene (5 bases). CDR1 and CDR2 (germline): SGHNT, YENEEA. V was pared by 1 base and J by 2 bases, with 14 bases between. There are 16 residues in the CDR3. The CDR3 sequence: CASSLGLRGLQETQYF. CDR3 coding DNA: TGTGCCAGCAGCTTAGGCCTGAGAGGGCTGCAAGAGACCCAGTACTTC. The complete variable domain, with remaining parts taken from reference TRBV11-3 and TRBJ2-5, reads EAGVVQSPRYKIIEKKQPVAFWCNPISGHNTLYWYLQNLGQGPELLIRYENEEAVDDSQLPKDRFSAERLKGVDSTLKIQPAELGDSAVYLCASSLGLRGLQETQYFGPGTRLLVL.

The rearrangement joins TRBV7-3 to TRBJ2-1; 7 bases match TRBD2. Germline V CDR1 and CDR2: SGHTA, FQGTGA. The trim removed 7 bases at V and 5 bases at J, leaving 8 bases unmatched. This CDR3 spans 14 amino acids. The chain's CDR3 is CASTLGGSDNEQFF. CDR3 bases: TGTGCCAGCACCTTGGGCGGGAGTGACAATGAGCAGTTCTTC.

This sequence joins TRBV28 and TRBJ2-3; 14 bases are a match to TRBD2. V gave up 6 bases and J gave up 4 bases; unmatched junction bases: 12. Looked up from germline, CDR1 is MDHEN and CDR2 is SYDVKM. The CDR3 consists of 18 residues. The CDR3 protein is CASSSRRRTSGRPDTQYF. CDR3 nucleotide sequence: TGTGCCAGCAGCTCACGGCGCCGGACTAGCGGGAGGCCAGATACGCAGTATTTT.

The rearrangement joins TRBV28 to TRBJ2-7; tentative D call: TRBD2 (5 bases). Germline values: CDR1 MDHEN, CDR2 SYDVKM. V lost 5 bases and J 7 bases, leaving 12 bases between the germline ends. The CDR3 length is 12 residues. In DNA form, the CDR3 reads TGTGCCAGCAGTCGGACTGTGAAGGAGCAGTACTTC. This codes for CASSRTVKEQYF.

V gene TRBV2 combines with J gene TRBJ1-1; D possibly corresponds to TRBD1 (5 bases). The CDR3 consists of 14 residues. Germline CDR1 and CDR2: SNHLY and FYNNEI. Trimming removed 6 bases at V and 5 bases at J, with 16 bases between. This CDR3 is CASRGMGGKTEAFF. CDR3 coding DNA: TGTGCCAGCAGGGGGATGGGGGGGAAAACTGAAGCTTTCTTT.

This clone appeared a few times. This chain connects TRBV27 to TRBJ2-3; maybe TRBD1 (5 bases). The CDR3 covers 14 residues. Germline V CDR1 and CDR2: MNHEY, SMNVEV (reference sequence). Between the trimmed V and J ends, which lost 4 bases and 2 bases, there was a span of 10 bases. The CDR3 region has the DNA TGTGCCAGCAGTTGGCAGGGATACACAGATACGCAGTATTTT. Residues: CASSWQGYTDTQYF.

V gene TRBV6-1 combines with J gene TRBJ2-1, with a tentative D call TRBD2 (5 bases). The CDR3 extends over 15 amino acids. V was pared by 7 bases and J by 0 bases, with 13 bases between. Germline loops: CDR1 MNHNS, CDR2 SASEGT. As DNA, the CDR3 is TGTGCCAGCATACGGGGTTCAAGCTCCTACAATGAGCAGTTCTTC. It translates to CASIRGSSSYNEQFF.

CDR3 sequence (DNA): TGTGCCAGTAAAGGGGAAACCACACGGTACACCTTC. Its translation: CASKGETTRYTF. The V gene is TRBV19, the J gene TRBJ1-2; the D gene is possibly TRBD1 (5 bases). The V end was cut by 7 bases, the J end by 11 bases, with 17 bases between. From germline, CDR1 is LNHDA and CDR2 SQIVND (reference sequence). This CDR3 is 12 amino acids long.

The chain uses TRBV6-1 and TRBJ2-3, with 13 bases identical to TRBD2. Germline CDR1 is MNHNS and CDR2 is SASEGT. Losses at the gene ends were 1 base for V and 4 bases for J; bases not matched to a gene: 11. The CDR3 covers 19 residues. DNA for the CDR3: TGTGCCAGCAGTGAAGATCGAGGACTAGCGGGAGATCAGGCAGATACGCAGTATTTT. This gives the protein CASSEDRGLAGDQADTQYF.

In this sample, this clone turned up a few times. The rearrangement joins TRBV5-1 to TRBJ1-1; D is ambiguous. Trimming shortened V by 0 bases and J by 6 bases, and 15 bases separated the two germline ends. The CDR3 loop spans 15 amino acids. Germline values: CDR1 SGHRS, CDR2 YFSETQ. The CDR3 loop is CASSLAPNREAEAFF. CDR3 DNA: TGCGCCAGCAGCTTGGCCCCAAATAGGGAGGCTGAAGCTTTCTTT.

The chain recombines TRBV10-2 with TRBJ2-2, with 7 bases that match TRBD1. Germline loops: CDR1 WSHSY, CDR2 SAAADI. The CDR3 runs to 14 residues. After removal of 8 bases from V and 4 bases from J, the junction contained 7 bases not matched to a gene. This CDR3 reads CASRRQGSTGELFF. The CDR3 DNA reads TGCGCCAGCCGAAGACAGGGATCCACCGGGGAGCTGTTTTTT.

There are a few counts of this clone. The chain joins TRBV19 to TRBJ1-2, with 7 positions matching TRBD1. Trimming at V came to 3 bases and at J to 4 bases, leaving 5 bases not matched to a gene. The germline CDR1 and CDR2 sequences are LNHDA and SQIVND (reference sequence). The CDR3 sequence is 14 residues long. CDR3 sequence reads: CASSITGQSYGYTF. DNA for the CDR3: TGTGCCAGTAGTATTACGGGACAGTCCTATGGCTACACCTTC.

This clone was counted a few times. The V call is TRBV9, the J call TRBJ2-2; 10 bases align to TRBD2. Germline values: CDR1 SGDLS, CDR2 YYNGEE. J was trimmed by 8 bases and V by 0 bases; bases with no gene match: 10. CDR3 length: 17 amino acids. The CDR3 is CASSVATSGRARGELFF. The CDR3, as DNA: TGTGCCAGCAGCGTAGCTACCAGCGGGAGGGCCCGAGGGGAGCTGTTTTTT.